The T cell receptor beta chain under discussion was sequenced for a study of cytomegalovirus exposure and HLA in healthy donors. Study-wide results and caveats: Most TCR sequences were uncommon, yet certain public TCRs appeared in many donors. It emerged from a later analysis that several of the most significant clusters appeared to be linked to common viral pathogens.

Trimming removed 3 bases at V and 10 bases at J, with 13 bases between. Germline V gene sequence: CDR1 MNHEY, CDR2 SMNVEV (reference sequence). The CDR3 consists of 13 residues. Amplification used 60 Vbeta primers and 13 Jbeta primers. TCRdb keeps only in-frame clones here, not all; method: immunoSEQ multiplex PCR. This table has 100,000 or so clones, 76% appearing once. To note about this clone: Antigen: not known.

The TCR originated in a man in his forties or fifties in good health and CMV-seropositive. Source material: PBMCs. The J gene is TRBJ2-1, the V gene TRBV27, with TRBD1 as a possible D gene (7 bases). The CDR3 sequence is CASSFRGAKEQFF. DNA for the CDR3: TGTGCCAGCAGTTTCAGGGGGGCCAAGGAGCAGTTCTTC.